This T cell receptor (beta chain) appears in the sequencing data of a study of vaccination and CD4 T cells after COVID-19. About this clonotype itself: The antigen is undetermined.

The CDR3 extends over 14 amino acids. Germline values: CDR1 DFQATT, CDR2 SNEGSKA (reference sequence). The germline V and J ends were trimmed by 2 bases and 5 bases, with 15 bases remaining between them. The Oncomine TCR Beta short-read assay sequenced DNA from cultured CD4+ T cells. Each CDR3 protein is one row after TCRdb ran MiXCR on the PCR reads. This sample has over 8,000 distinct CDR3 sequences, with around 27% found just once. This sample's treatment: roughly 10-day PBMC culture with coronavirus spike peptide pools or control peptides (ViraFEST assay). V gene TRBV20-1 combines with J gene TRBJ2-5; D perhaps matches TRBD2 (6 bases). The material sequenced was CD4+ T cells from blood, cultured in vitro, taken before SARS-CoV-2 vaccination. The clonotype was recovered from a human donor who received a COVID-19 vaccine. The CDR3 region is CSARRRRVGETQYF. The CDR3 DNA is TGCAGTGCTAGACGCAGGAGGGTAGGGGAGACCCAGTACTTC.